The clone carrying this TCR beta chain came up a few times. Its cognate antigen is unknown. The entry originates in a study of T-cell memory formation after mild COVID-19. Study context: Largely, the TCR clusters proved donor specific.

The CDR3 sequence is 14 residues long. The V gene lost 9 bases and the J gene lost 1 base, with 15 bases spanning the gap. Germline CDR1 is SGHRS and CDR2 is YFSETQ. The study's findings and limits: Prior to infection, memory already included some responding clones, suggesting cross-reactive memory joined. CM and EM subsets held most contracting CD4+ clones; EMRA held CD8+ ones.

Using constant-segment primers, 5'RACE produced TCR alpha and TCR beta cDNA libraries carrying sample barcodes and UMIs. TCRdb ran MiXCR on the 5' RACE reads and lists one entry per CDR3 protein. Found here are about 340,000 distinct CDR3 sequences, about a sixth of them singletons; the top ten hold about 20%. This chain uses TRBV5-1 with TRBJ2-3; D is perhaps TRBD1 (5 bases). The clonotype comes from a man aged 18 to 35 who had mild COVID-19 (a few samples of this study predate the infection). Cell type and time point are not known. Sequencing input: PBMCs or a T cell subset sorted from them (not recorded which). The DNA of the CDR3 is TGCGCCATCGGAGCAGGGATTGGCACAGATACGCAGTATTTT. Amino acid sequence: CAIGAGIGTDTQYF.